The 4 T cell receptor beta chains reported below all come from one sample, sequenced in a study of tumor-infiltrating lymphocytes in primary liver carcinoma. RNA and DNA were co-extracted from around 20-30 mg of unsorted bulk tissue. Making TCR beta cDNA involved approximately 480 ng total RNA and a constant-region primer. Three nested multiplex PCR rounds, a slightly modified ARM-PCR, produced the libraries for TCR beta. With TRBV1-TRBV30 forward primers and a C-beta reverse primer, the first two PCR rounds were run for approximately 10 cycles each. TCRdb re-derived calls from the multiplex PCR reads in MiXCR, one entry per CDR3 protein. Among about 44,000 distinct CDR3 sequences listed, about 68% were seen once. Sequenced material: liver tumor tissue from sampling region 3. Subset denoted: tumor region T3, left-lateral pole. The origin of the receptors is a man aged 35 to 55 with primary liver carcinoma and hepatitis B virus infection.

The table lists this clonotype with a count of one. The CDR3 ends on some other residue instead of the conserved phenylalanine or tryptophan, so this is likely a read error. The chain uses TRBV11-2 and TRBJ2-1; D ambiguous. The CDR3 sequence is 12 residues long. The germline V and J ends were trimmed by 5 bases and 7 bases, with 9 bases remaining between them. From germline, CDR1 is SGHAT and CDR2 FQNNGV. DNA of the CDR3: TGTGCCAGCAGCATTGTCGGGAATGAGCAGTTCCTC. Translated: CASSIVGNEQFL.

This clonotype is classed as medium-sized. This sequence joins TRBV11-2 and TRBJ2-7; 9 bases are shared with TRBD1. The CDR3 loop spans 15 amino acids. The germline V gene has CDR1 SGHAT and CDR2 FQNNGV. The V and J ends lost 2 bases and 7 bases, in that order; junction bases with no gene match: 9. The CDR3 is CASSLQGTGLREQYF. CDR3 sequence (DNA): TGTGCCAGCAGCTTACAAGGGACAGGGCTGCGGGAGCAGTACTTC.

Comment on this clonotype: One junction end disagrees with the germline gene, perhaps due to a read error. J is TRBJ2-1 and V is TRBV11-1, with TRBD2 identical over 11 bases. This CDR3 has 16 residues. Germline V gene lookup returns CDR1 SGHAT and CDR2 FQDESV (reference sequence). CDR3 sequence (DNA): TGCGCCAGCAGTTCCCAACTAGCGGGGGCAGACGATGAGCAGTTCTTC. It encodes CASSSQLAGADDEQFF.

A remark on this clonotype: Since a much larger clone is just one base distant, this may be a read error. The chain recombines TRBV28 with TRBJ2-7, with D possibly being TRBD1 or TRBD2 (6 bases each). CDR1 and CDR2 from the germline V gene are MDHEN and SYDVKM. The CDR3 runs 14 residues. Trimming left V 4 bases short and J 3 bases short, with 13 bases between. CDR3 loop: CASSSEEGVYEQYF. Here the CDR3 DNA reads TGTGCCAGCAGTTCGGAGGAGGGGGTCTACGAGCAGTACTTC.